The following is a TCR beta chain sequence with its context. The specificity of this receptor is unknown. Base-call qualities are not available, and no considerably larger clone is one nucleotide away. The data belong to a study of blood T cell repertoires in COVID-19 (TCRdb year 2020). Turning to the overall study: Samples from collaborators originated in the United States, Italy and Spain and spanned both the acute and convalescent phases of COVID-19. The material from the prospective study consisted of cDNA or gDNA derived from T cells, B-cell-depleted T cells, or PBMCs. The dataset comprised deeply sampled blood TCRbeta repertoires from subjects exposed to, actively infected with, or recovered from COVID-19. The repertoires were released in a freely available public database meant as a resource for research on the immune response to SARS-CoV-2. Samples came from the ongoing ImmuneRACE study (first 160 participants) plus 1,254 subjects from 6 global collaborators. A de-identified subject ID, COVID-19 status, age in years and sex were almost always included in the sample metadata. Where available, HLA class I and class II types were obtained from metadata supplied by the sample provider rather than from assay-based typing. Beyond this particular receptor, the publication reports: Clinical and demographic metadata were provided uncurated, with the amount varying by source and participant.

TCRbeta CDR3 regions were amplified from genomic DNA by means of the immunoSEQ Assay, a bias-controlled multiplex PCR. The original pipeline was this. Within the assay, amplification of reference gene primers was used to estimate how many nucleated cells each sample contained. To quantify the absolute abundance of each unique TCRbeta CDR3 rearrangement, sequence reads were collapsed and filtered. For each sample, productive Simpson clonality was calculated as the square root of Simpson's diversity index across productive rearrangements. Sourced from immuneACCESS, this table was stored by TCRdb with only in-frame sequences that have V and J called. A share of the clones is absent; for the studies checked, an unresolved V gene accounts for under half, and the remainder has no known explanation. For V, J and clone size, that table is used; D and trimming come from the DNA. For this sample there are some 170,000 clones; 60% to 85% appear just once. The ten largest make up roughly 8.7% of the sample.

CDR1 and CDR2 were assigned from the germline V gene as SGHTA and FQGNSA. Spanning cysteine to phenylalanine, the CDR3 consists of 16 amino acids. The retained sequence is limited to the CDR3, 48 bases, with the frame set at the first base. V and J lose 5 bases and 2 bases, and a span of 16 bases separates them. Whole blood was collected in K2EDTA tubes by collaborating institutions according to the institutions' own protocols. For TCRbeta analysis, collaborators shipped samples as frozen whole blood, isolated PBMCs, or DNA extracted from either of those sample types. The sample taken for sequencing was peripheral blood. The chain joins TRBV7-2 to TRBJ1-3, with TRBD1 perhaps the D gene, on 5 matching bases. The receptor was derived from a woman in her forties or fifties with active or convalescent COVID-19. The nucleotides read TGTGCCAGCAGCCCTCACGGGGGGAGTACTGGAAACACCATATATTTT. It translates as CASSPHGGSTGNTIYF.